This T cell receptor (beta chain) was identified in a study of response to subunit inactivated influenza vaccine. Study-wide findings and caveats: Seasonal influenza vaccination, on each occasion, was suggested by the authors to recruit few new T cells.

MiXCR, applied by TCRdb to the RT-PCR reads, yields one record per CDR3 protein. The profile shows 200,000 to 300,000 distinct CDR3 sequences, more than 10% of them singletons. Worth noting for this clonotype: The antigen remains unidentified.

The sequenced sample was non-naive T cells sorted from PBMCs, obtained roughly 15 days before vaccination. The clonotype was recovered from a man aged 50 to 59 who received an inactivated influenza vaccine.

DNA for the CDR3: TGTGCCAGCAGTGACGCTGGGATCAATTCACCCCTCCACTTT. Residues: CASSDAGINSPLHF. The chain joins TRBV25-1 to TRBJ1-6; D unresolved. The CDR3 runs to 14 residues. The V end was cut by 3 bases, the J end by 7 bases, with 10 bases between. Germline V gene lookup returns CDR1 MGHDK and CDR2 SYGVNS.